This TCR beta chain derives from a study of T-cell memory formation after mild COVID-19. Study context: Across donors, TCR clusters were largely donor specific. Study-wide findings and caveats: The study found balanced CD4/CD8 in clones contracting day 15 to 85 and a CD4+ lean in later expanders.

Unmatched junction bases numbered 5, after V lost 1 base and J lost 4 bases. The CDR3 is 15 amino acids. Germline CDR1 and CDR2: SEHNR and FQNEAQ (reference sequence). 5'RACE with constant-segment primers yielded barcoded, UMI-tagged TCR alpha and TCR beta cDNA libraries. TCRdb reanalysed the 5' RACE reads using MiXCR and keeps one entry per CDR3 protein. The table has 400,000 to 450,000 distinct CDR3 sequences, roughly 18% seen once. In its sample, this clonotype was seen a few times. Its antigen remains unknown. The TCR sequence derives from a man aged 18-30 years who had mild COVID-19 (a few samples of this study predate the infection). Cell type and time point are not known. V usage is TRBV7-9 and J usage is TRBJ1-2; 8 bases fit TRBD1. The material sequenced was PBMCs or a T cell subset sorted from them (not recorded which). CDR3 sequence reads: CASSLGGQGTYGYTF. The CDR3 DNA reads TGTGCCAGCAGCTTAGGCGGACAGGGTACCTATGGCTACACCTTC.